The clone carrying this T cell receptor beta chain was seen a handful of times. Its antigen is still unknown. The CDR3 is 13 amino acids. The germline V and J ends were trimmed by 2 bases and 4 bases, with 9 bases remaining between them. CDR1 is LNHDA and CDR2 is SQIVND in the germline V gene (reference sequence). The PCR made use of 60 Vbeta and 13 Jbeta primers. Profiled with immunoSEQ multiplex PCR; TCRdb holds only in-frame clones, not every one. The repertoire holds about 160,000 clones, with approximately 85% as singletons. This sample is part of a study of cytomegalovirus exposure and HLA in healthy donors. General study points: Later on, an analysis showed TCR association rates differing by HLA locus, with DRB1 the most and HLA-C the fewest.

This sequence joins TRBV19 and TRBJ2-7; the D gene is possibly TRBD2 (6 bases). This sequence originates from a man in his fifties in good health and CMV-seropositive. What was sequenced was PBMCs. For the CDR3, the DNA is TGTGCCAGTAGTATAATGGGGGGATACGAGCAGTACTTC. Protein product: CASSIMGGYEQYF.